A selection of T cell receptor beta chains follows, all from one sample in a study of blood T cell repertoires in COVID-19. Repertoires were generated with immunoSEQ multiplex PCR, while TCRdb's copy carries only in-frame clones and drops some. The data contain approximately 280,000 clones, about four fifths of them singletons. Material for sequencing was PBMCs or T cells enriched from blood (not recorded which). The receptors derive from a man between 35 and 55 years old who had been exposed to COVID-19. The CDR3 runs from the conserved cysteine through the conserved F or W. Fields, in order: V gene, D gene, J gene, clone size, CDR3 DNA, CDR3 protein. A D gene is named only where the DNA matches it firmly. Some rows have no size entry. The others give once, few or many, or a class for an expanded clone.

V gene: TRBV7-9
D gene: TRBD1
J gene: TRBJ1-1
clone size: NA
CDR3 DNA: TGTGCCAGCAGCTACCGAGTAGGCGCCAGGGGGGATGAAGCTTTCTTT
CDR3 protein: CASSYRVGARGDEAFF

V gene: TRBV29-1
D gene: TRBD1
J gene: TRBJ2-7
clone size: NA
CDR3 DNA: TGCAGCGCTCTTTACGGGACAGGAACCCCGGAGCAGTACTTC
CDR3 protein: CSALYGTGTPEQYF

V gene: TRBV23-1
D gene: NA
J gene: TRBJ2-7
clone size: NA
CDR3 DNA: TGCGCCAGCAGCCCCGGACAGTCTATCTACGAGCAGTACTTC
CDR3 protein: CASSPGQSIYEQYF

V gene: TRBV6-5
D gene: NA
J gene: TRBJ1-1
clone size: few
CDR3 DNA: TGTGCCAGCCTCCCGGGACAGAACACTGAAGCTTTCTTT
CDR3 protein: CASLPGQNTEAFF

V gene: TRBV4-1
D gene: TRBD2
J gene: TRBJ2-5
clone size: once
CDR3 DNA: TGCGCCAGCAGCCCGGCCGACGGGGTGGCGGGAGGCGAACAAGAGACCCAGTACTTC
CDR3 protein: CASSPADGVAGGEQETQYF

V gene: TRBV11-3
D gene: NA
J gene: TRBJ1-4
clone size: NA
CDR3 DNA: TGTGCCAGCAGCTTAGATTTGTGGAGCAGAGTAATTGCAACTAATGAAAAACTGTTTTTT
CDR3 protein: CASSLDLWSRVIATNEKLFF

V gene: TRBV27
D gene: TRBD2
J gene: TRBJ2-7
clone size: NA
CDR3 DNA: TGTGCCAGCAGTTTCGTAGCGGGAGCTTACTACGAGCAGTACTTC
CDR3 protein: CASSFVAGAYYEQYF

V gene: TRBV12-5
D gene: TRBD1
J gene: TRBJ2-5
clone size: NA
CDR3 DNA: TGTGCTAGTGCCCCACAGGGGCGAGAGACCCAGTACTTC
CDR3 protein: CASAPQGRETQYF

V gene: TRBV11-2
D gene: NA
J gene: TRBJ1-2
clone size: NA
CDR3 DNA: TGTGCCAGCAGCTTAGTGGGTGGCGGGGGGTCCTATGGCTACACCTTC
CDR3 protein: CASSLVGGGGSYGYTF

V gene: TRBV24-1
D gene: NA
J gene: TRBJ1-1
clone size: NA
CDR3 DNA: TGTGCCACCAGGGATGTCGGGGGTCCTGAAGCTTTCTTT
CDR3 protein: CATRDVGGPEAFF

V gene: TRBV12-3/TRBV12-4
D gene: NA
J gene: TRBJ1-4
clone size: NA
CDR3 DNA: TGTGCCAGCAGTTTGAGGGAAAAACTGTTTTTT
CDR3 protein: CASSLREKLFF

V gene: TRBV5-1
D gene: TRBD1
J gene: TRBJ2-3
clone size: NA
CDR3 DNA: TGCGCCAGCAGCTTGGGGGACAGGAGAAGCACAGATACGCAGTATTTT
CDR3 protein: CASSLGDRRSTDTQYF

V gene: TRBV5-4
D gene: TRBD1
J gene: TRBJ1-3
clone size: few
CDR3 DNA: TGTGCCAGCAGCTTGGGGGGGACAGGGCTGAGCTCTGGAAACACCATATATTTT
CDR3 protein: CASSLGGTGLSSGNTIYF

V gene: TRBV5-8
D gene: NA
J gene: TRBJ1-1
clone size: few
CDR3 DNA: TGTGCCAGCAGCTTGGTAGCACTCCTTACCCCCTTT
CDR3 protein: CASSLVALLTPF

V gene: TRBV28
D gene: NA
J gene: TRBJ2-1
clone size: NA
CDR3 DNA: TGTGCCAGCACCCCAGGCGGGGTTTACAATGAGCAGTTCTTC
CDR3 protein: CASTPGGVYNEQFF

V gene: TRBV10-2
D gene: TRBD1
J gene: TRBJ1-2
clone size: NA
CDR3 DNA: TGCGCCAGCGGACCTCAGGGGGCCTTAACTGGCTACACCTTC
CDR3 protein: CASGPQGALTGYTF

V gene: TRBV7-2
D gene: TRBD2
J gene: TRBJ2-2
clone size: NA
CDR3 DNA: TGTGCCAGCAGCATCGGGACTAGCGGGGGCACCGGGGAGCTGTTTTTT
CDR3 protein: CASSIGTSGGTGELFF

V gene: TRBV6-5
D gene: TRBD2
J gene: TRBJ2-1
clone size: NA
CDR3 DNA: TGTGCCAGCAGTTACTCTCAGTACGGACTAGCCCTGTTCTTC
CDR3 protein: CASSYSQYGLALFF

V gene: TRBV30
D gene: TRBD1
J gene: TRBJ1-1
clone size: NA
CDR3 DNA: TGTGCCTGGGGGGACAGGTCGGCGATAAACACTGAAGCTTTCTTT
CDR3 protein: CAWGDRSAINTEAFF

V gene: TRBV10-3
D gene: TRBD1
J gene: TRBJ2-7
clone size: NA
CDR3 DNA: TGTGCCAGTCGGGACAGCGACTACGAGCAGTACTTC
CDR3 protein: CASRDSDYEQYF

V gene: TRBV6-5
D gene: TRBD1
J gene: TRBJ2-7
clone size: NA
CDR3 DNA: TGTGCCAGCAGTCCGGGGACAGGAGTATTTTTGTACTTC
CDR3 protein: CASSPGTGVFLYF

V gene: TRBV12-5
D gene: TRBD2
J gene: TRBJ2-3
clone size: NA
CDR3 DNA: TGTGCTAGTGGTTTGGGGGGACTAGCGGAACACACAGATACGCAGTATTTT
CDR3 protein: CASGLGGLAEHTDTQYF

V gene: TRBV29-1
D gene: NA
J gene: TRBJ1-1
clone size: NA
CDR3 DNA: TGCAGCGTTGAAGTACTTGCGAAACAGTTTGAAGCTTTCTTT
CDR3 protein: CSVEVLAKQFEAFF

V gene: TRBV7-9
D gene: NA
J gene: TRBJ1-5
clone size: many
CDR3 DNA: TGTGCCAGCAGTCATAGCAATCAGCCCCAGCATTTT
CDR3 protein: CASSHSNQPQHF

V gene: TRBV7-2
D gene: NA
J gene: TRBJ2-5
clone size: NA
CDR3 DNA: TGTGCCAGCAGCTTAGCGGTGGACTCTTCGACCCAGTACTTC
CDR3 protein: CASSLAVDSSTQYF

V gene: TRBV7-8
D gene: NA
J gene: TRBJ2-1
clone size: few
CDR3 DNA: TGTGCCAGCAGCTTGGACAGACACAATGAGCAGTTCTTC
CDR3 protein: CASSLDRHNEQFF

V gene: TRBV2
D gene: TRBD1
J gene: TRBJ1-4
clone size: NA
CDR3 DNA: TGTGCCAGCATCGCGGGTCGGACAGGGGTAGGGTTGGGTGAAAAACTGTTTTTT
CDR3 protein: CASIAGRTGVGLGEKLFF

V gene: TRBV2
D gene: TRBD1
J gene: TRBJ1-1
clone size: once
CDR3 DNA: TGTGCCAGCAGTGACAGGGGGAGGAACACTGAAGCTTTCTTT
CDR3 protein: CASSDRGRNTEAFF

V gene: TRBV2
D gene: TRBD1
J gene: TRBJ2-3
clone size: NA
CDR3 DNA: TGTGCCAGCTCGCCGGACCGGGACAGCCAGCGGTATTTT
CDR3 protein: CASSPDRDSQRYF

V gene: TRBV7-9
D gene: NA
J gene: TRBJ1-1
clone size: once
CDR3 DNA: TGTGCCAGCAGCTTAGTAACAGGAGAAGCTTTCTTT
CDR3 protein: CASSLVTGEAFF

V gene: TRBV30
D gene: NA
J gene: TRBJ1-2
clone size: NA
CDR3 DNA: TGTGCCTGGAGTGATGGGCAAGACTATGGCTACACCTTC
CDR3 protein: CAWSDGQDYGYTF

V gene: TRBV11-3
D gene: TRBD2
J gene: TRBJ2-1
clone size: NA
CDR3 DNA: TGTGCCAGCAGGCTAGGGACTAGCGGGATCGACAATGAGCAGTTCTTC
CDR3 protein: CASRLGTSGIDNEQFF

V gene: TRBV6-1
D gene: NA
J gene: TRBJ1-4
clone size: NA
CDR3 DNA: TGTGCCAGCAGTGAATTAGATCGTGAAAAACTGTTTTTT
CDR3 protein: CASSELDREKLFF

V gene: TRBV7-9
D gene: TRBD2
J gene: TRBJ2-1
clone size: NA
CDR3 DNA: TGTGCCAGCAGCCAGACGTCTAGCGGGCGCAATGAGCAGTTCTTC
CDR3 protein: CASSQTSSGRNEQFF

V gene: TRBV6-1
D gene: TRBD1
J gene: TRBJ1-5
clone size: NA
CDR3 DNA: TGTGCCAGCAGTGAGTTGTCAGGGGGCGGTCAGCCCCAGCATTTT
CDR3 protein: CASSELSGGGQPQHF

V gene: TRBV6-5
D gene: TRBD1
J gene: TRBJ1-6
clone size: NA
CDR3 DNA: TGTGCCAGCAGCGGGACAGGTCATTCACCCCTCCACTTT
CDR3 protein: CASSGTGHSPLHF